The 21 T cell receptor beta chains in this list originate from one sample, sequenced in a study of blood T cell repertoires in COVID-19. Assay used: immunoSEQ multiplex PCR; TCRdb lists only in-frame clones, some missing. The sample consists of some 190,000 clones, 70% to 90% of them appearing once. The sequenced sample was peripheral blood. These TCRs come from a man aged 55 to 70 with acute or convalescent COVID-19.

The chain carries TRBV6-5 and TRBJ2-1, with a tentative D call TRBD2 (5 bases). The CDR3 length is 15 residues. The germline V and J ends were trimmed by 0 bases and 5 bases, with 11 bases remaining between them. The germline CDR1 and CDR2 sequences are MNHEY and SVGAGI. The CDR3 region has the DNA TGTGCCAGCAGTTACTCTTGGCTAGCCGACAATGAGCAGTTCTTC. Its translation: CASSYSWLADNEQFF.

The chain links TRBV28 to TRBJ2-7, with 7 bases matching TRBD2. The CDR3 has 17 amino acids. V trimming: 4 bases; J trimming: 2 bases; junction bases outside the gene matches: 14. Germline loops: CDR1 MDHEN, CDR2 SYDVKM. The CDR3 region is CASSSDPLASITYEQYF. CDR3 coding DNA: TGTGCCAGCAGTTCCGACCCACTAGCGTCGATAACCTACGAGCAGTACTTC.

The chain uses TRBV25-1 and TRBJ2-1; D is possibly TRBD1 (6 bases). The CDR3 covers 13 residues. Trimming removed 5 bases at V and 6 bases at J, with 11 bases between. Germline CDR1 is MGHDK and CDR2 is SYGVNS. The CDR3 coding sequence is TGTGCCAGCAGTCGGACAGCCAGCAATGAGCAGTTCTTC. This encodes CASSRTASNEQFF.

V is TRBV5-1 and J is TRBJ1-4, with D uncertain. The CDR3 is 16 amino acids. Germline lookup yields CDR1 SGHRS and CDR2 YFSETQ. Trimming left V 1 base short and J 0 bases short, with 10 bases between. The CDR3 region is CASSLNVAATNEKLFF. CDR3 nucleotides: TGCGCCAGCAGCTTGAACGTGGCAGCAACTAATGAAAAACTGTTTTTT.

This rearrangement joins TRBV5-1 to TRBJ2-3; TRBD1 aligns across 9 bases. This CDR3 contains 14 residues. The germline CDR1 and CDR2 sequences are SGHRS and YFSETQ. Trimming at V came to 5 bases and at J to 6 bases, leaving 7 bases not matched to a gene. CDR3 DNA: TGCGCCAGCAGAACCTCGACAGGGGGGGATACGCAGTATTTT. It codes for CASRTSTGGDTQYF.

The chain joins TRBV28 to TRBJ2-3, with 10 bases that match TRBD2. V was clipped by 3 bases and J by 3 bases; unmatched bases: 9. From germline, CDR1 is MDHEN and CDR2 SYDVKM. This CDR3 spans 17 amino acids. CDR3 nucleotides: TGTGCCAGCAGTTTCTCTGGACTAGCGGCTGAGACAGATACGCAGTATTTT. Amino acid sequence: CASSFSGLAAETDTQYF.

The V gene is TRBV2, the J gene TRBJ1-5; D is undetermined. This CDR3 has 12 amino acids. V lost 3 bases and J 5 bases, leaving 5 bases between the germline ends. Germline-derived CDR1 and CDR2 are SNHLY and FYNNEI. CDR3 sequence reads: CASSDTDQPQHF. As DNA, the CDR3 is TGTGCCAGCAGTGATACAGATCAGCCCCAGCATTTT.

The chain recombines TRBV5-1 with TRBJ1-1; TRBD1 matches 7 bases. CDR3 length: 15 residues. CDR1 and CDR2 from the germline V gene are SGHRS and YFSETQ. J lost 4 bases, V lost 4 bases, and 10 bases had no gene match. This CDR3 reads CASSLDTGVGTEAFF. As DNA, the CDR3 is TGCGCCAGCAGCCTCGATACAGGGGTAGGCACTGAAGCTTTCTTT.

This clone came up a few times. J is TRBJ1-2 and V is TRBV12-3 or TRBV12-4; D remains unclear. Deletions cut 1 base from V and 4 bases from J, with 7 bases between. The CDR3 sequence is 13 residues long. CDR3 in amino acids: CASSLDLSYGYTF. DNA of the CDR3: TGTGCCAGCAGTTTAGATCTCAGCTATGGCTACACCTTC.

CDR3 nucleotides: TGCGCCAGCAGCTTGGAGGGCCAAAGACTAGCGGGAGCGGGGGATACGCAGTATTTT. This gives the protein CASSLEGQRLAGAGDTQYF. This chain joins TRBV5-1 and TRBJ2-3, with 12 positions matching TRBD2. The trim removed 0 bases at V and 6 bases at J, leaving 14 bases unmatched. Germline-derived CDR1 and CDR2 are SGHRS and YFSETQ. CDR3 length equals 19 residues.

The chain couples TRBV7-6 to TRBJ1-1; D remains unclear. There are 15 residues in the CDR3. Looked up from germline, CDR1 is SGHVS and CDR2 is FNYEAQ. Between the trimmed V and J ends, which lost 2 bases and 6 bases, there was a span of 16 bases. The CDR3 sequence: CASSLSAMAWAEAFF. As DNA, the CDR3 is TGTGCCAGCAGCTTAAGCGCGATGGCCTGGGCTGAAGCTTTCTTT.

CDR3 region: CASSQSKAGNQETQYF. The CDR3 region has the DNA TGCGCCAGCAGTCAATCGAAGGCGGGAAACCAAGAGACCCAGTACTTC. The V call is TRBV23-1, the J call TRBJ2-5; D may be TRBD2 (6 bases). TRBV23-1 is an open reading frame, and its role is uncertain. The length of the CDR3 is 16 residues. Trimming removed 0 bases at V and 0 bases at J, with 11 bases between.

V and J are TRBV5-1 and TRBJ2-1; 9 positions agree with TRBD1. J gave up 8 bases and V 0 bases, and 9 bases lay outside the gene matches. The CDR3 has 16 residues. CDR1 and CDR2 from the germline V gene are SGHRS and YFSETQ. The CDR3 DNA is TGCGCCAGCAGCTTGGCCACAGGGGGCCTCGAGGATGAGCAGTTCTTC. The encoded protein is CASSLATGGLEDEQFF.

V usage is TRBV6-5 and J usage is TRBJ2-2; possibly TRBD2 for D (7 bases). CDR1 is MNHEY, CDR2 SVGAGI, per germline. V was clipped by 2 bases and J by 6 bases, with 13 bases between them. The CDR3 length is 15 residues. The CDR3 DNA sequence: TGTGCCAGCAGTTACGGGAGGGGGGTTCCCGGGGAGCTGTTTTTT. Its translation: CASSYGRGVPGELFF.

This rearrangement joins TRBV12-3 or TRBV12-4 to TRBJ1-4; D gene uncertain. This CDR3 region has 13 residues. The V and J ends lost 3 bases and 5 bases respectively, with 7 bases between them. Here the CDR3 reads CASSFAENEKLFF. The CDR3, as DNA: TGTGCCAGCAGTTTTGCGGAGAATGAAAAACTGTTTTTT.

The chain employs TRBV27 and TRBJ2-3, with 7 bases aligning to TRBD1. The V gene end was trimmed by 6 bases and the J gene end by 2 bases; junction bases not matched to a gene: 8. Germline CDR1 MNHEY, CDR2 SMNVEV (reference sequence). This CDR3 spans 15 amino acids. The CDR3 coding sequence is TGTGCCAGCAGAAACCGGGACAGAGTCACAGATACGCAGTATTTT. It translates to CASRNRDRVTDTQYF.

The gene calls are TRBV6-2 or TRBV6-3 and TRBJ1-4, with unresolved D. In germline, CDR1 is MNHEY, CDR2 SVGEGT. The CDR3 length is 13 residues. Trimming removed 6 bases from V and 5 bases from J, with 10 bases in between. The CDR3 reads CASSNGWNEKLFF. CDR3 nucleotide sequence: TGTGCCAGCAGCAACGGGTGGAATGAAAAACTGTTTTTT.

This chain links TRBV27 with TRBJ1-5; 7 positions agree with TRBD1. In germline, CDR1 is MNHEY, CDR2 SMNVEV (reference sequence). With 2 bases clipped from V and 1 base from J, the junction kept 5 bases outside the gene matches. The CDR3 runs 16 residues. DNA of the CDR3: TGTGCCAGCAGTTTAACAGGGGCTAGAAGCAATCAGCCCCAGCATTTT. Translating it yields CASSLTGARSNQPQHF.

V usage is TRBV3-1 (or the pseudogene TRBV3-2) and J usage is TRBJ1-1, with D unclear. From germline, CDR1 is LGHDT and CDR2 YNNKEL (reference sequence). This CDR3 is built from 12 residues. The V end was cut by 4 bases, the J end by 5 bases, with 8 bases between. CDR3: CASSRGNTEAFF. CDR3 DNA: TGTGCCAGCAGCCGAGGGAATACTGAAGCTTTCTTT.

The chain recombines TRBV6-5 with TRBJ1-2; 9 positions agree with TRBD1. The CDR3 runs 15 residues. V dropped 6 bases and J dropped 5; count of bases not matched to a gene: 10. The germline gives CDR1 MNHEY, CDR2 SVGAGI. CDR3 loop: CASRITGTGWYGYTF. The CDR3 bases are TGTGCCAGCAGAATAACCGGGACAGGGTGGTATGGCTACACCTTC.

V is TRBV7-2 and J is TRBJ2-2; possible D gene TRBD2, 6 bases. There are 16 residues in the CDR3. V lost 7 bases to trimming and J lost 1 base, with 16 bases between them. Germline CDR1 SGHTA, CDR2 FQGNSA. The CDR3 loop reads CASNPGRTENTGELFF. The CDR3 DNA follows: TGTGCCAGCAACCCGGGGAGGACGGAGAACACCGGGGAGCTGTTTTTT.